Listed here are 3 T cell receptor beta chains from one sample, sequenced in a study of blood T cell repertoires in COVID-19. Assay: immunoSEQ multiplex PCR; the TCRdb copy retains only in-frame clones and omits some. The sample yields 150,000 to 200,000 clones, 75% to 90% seen once. The sequenced material came from peripheral blood. The receptors were sampled from a man between 65 and 80 years old with active or convalescent COVID-19.

J is TRBJ1-1 and V is TRBV4-3; D is possibly TRBD1 (6 bases). Per germline, CDR1 LGHNA and CDR2 YSLEER. This CDR3 comprises 14 residues. V was trimmed by 4 bases and J by 1 base, leaving 10 bases between them. CDR3 in DNA: TGCGCCAGCAGCCCGGGGGGGCCGAACACTGAAGCTTTCTTT. Protein sequence: CASSPGGPNTEAFF.

The rearrangement uses TRBV2 and TRBJ1-5; weak D call: TRBD1 (6 bases). The CDR3 length is 15 residues. In germline, CDR1 is SNHLY, CDR2 FYNNEI. Trimming removed 4 bases from V and 0 bases from J, with 10 bases in between. CDR3 loop: CASSADRNSNQPQHF. As DNA, the CDR3 is TGTGCCAGCAGTGCTGACAGGAATAGCAATCAGCCCCAGCATTTT.

The genes are TRBV9 and TRBJ1-3; 8 nucleotides line up with TRBD1. V shed 3 bases and J 8 bases; nucleotides not matched to a gene: 13. Germline V gene sequence: CDR1 SGDLS, CDR2 YYNGEE. The CDR3 spans 16 residues. CDR3 sequence reads: CASSGWTGPPGDTIYF. The DNA for the CDR3 is TGTGCCAGCAGCGGATGGACAGGGCCCCCCGGGGACACCATATATTTT. Using reference TRBV9 and TRBJ1-3 for the parts outside the CDR3, the full variable domain is DSGVTQTPKHLITATGQRVTLRCSPRSGDLSVYWYQQSLDQGLQFLIQYYNGEERAKGNILERFSAQQFPDLHSELNLSSLELGDSALYFCASSGWTGPPGDTIYFGEGSWLTVV.